The clone carrying this T cell receptor (beta chain) has just a few counts. As yet, its antigen is unknown. The study recruited healthy Caucasian donors from Russia who were aged about 6 to 90. The data derive from a study of blood T cells in healthy people across ages. Broader study findings: Comparison with aged donors showed that long-lived donors had more naive CD4+ cells and higher diversity. CMV infection status of these donors was not known. In older individuals, TCR beta diversity per million T cells was lower, falling roughly linearly with age.

Germline V gene data show CDR1 as KGHSH and CDR2 as LQKENI. Between the trimmed V and J ends, which lost 2 bases and 0 bases, there was a span of 7 bases. This CDR3 spans 15 amino acids. With a J-beta primer mix and a sample-barcoded 5' primer, a second PCR ran about 6 to 11 cycles. TCRdb fed the 5' RACE reads into MiXCR, producing one record per CDR3 protein. The sample lists about 1.1 million distinct CDR3 sequences, about two fifths seen once, with around 13% in the top ten. Material: blood. V and J are TRBV18 and TRBJ2-2, with D maybe TRBD1 (5 bases). This TCR was sampled from a man aged 18 to 35 in good health. CDR3 protein: CASSPTGTNTGELFF. The CDR3 nucleotides read TGTGCCAGCTCACCAACAGGAACGAACACCGGGGAGCTGTTTTTT.